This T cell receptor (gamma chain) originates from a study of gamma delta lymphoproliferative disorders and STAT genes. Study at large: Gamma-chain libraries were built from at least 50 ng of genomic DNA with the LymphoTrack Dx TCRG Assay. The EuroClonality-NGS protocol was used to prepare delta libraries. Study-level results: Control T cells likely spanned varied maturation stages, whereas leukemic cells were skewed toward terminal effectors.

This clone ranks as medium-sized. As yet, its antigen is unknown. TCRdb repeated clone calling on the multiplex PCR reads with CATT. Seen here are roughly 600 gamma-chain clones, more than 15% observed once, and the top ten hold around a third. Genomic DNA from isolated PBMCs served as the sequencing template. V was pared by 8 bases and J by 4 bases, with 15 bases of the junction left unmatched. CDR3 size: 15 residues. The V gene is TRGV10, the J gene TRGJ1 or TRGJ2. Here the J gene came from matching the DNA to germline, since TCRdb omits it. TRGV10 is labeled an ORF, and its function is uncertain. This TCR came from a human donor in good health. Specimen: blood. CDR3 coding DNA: TGTGCTGCGTGGGTCTTTAATATAGGGTATTATAAGAAACTCTTT. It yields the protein CAAWVFNIGYYKKLF.